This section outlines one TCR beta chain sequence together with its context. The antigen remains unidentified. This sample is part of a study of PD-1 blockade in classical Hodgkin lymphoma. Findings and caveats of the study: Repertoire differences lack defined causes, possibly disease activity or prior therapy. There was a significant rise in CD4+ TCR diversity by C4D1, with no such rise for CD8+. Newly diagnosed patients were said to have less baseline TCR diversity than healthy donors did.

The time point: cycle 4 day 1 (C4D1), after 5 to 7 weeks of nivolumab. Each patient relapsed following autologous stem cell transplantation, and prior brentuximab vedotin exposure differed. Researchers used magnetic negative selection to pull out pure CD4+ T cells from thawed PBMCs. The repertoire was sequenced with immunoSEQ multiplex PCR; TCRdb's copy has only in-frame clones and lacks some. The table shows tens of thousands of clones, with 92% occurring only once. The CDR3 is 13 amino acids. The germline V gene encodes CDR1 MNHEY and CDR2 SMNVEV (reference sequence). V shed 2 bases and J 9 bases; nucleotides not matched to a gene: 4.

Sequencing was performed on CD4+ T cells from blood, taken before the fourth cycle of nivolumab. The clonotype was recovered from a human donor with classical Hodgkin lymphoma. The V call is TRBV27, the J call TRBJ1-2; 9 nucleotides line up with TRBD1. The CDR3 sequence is CASSLVQGASYTF. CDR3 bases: TGTGCCAGCAGTTTAGTACAGGGGGCCAGCTACACCTTC.